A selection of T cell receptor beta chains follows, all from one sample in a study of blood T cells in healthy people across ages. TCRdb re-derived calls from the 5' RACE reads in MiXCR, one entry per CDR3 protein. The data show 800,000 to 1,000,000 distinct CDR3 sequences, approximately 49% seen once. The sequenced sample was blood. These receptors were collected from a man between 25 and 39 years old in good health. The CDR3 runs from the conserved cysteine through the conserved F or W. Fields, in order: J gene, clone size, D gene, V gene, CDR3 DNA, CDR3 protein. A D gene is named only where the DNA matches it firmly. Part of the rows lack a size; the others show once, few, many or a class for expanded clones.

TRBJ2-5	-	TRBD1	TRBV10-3	TGTGCCATCAGTGGGGACAGTCAAGAGACCCAGTACTTC	CAISGDSQETQYF
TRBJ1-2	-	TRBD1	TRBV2	TGTGCCAGCAGTTGGGACAGGGGGTCTAACTATGGCTACACCTTC	CASSWDRGSNYGYTF
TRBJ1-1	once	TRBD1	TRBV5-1	TGCGCCAGCAGCACACAGGGGGCAGGCACTGAAGCTTTCTTT	CASSTQGAGTEAFF
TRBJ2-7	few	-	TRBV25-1	TGTGCCAGCAGTGAATGGACCGAGCAGTACTTC	CASSEWTEQYF
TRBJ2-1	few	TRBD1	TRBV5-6	TGTGCCAGCAGCTTGGGACAGGGTATCCATGAGCAGTTCTTC	CASSLGQGIHEQFF
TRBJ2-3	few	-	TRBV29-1	TGCAGCGCGGTTGGAGGGGGCTCGAGCGATACGCAGTATTTT	CSAVGGGSSDTQYF
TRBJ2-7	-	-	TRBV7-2	TGTGTCAGCAGCCAAGGAGGGGGCACCTCCTACGAGCAGTACTTC	CVSSQGGGTSYEQYF
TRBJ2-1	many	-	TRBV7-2	TGTGCCAGCAGCCCACCGGACGGCGGGTACAATGAGCAGTTCTTC	CASSPPDGGYNEQFF
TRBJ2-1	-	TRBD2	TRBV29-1	TGCAGCGTTGACTGGTCTAGCGGGTACAATGAGCAGTTCTTC	CSVDWSSGYNEQFF
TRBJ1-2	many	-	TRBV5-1	TGCGCCAGCAGCCGGACACTTAACTATGGCTACACCTTC	CASSRTLNYGYTF
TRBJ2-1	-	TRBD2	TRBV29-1	TGCAGCGTTGCTACTAGCGGGGGGGGTGAGCAGTTCTTC	CSVATSGGGEQFF
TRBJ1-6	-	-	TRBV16	TGTGCCAGCAGCCTCTTCGAGGGGCAGAGGGGATACCTCCTCCACTTT	CASSLFEGQRGYLLHF
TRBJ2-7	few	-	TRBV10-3	TGTGCCATCAGTGAGGTGGGAACGGCCGAGCAGTACTTC	CAISEVGTAEQYF
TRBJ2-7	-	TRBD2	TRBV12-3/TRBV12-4	TGTGCCAGCAGTTCCCCAGAAGCGGGGACCTACGAGCAGTACTTC	CASSSPEAGTYEQYF
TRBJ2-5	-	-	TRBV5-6	TGTGCCAGCAGCTCCGAGGGTGGGCAAGAGACCCAGTACTTC	CASSSEGGQETQYF
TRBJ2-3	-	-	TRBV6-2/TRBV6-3	TGTGCCAGCAGTTACCCGGAGGGGCGGGGAAGGGCAGATACGCAGTATTTT	CASSYPEGRGRADTQYF
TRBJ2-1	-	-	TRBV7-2	TGTGCCAGCAGCCAGAGCAGGGGGGGGTACAATGAGCAGTTCTTC	CASSQSRGGYNEQFF
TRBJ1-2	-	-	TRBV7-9	TGTGCCAGCAGCTTAGCATCCGCAGCGTTTGGCTACACCTTC	CASSLASAAFGYTF
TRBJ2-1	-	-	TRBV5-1	TGCGCCAGCACGGGCCACAATGAGCAGTTCTTC	CASTGHNEQFF
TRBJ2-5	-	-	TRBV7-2	TGTGCCAGCAGCTTAGAGGTCGGAGGAACCCAGTACTTC	CASSLEVGGTQYF
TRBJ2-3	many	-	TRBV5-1	TGCGCCAGCAGCGGCGGCACGGGACGGAGCACAGATACGCAGTATTTT	CASSGGTGRSTDTQYF
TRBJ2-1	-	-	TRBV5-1	TGCGCCAGCAGCTTTCAGACCGTATCCTACAATGAGCAGTTCTTC	CASSFQTVSYNEQFF
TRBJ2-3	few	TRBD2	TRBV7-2	TGTGCCGGAGCCGGGACTAGCGCTTCAGATACGCAGTATTTT	CAGAGTSASDTQYF
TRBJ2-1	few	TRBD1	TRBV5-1	TGCGCCAGCAGCTTGCAGGGGGAATCCTACAATGAGCAGTTCTTC	CASSLQGESYNEQFF
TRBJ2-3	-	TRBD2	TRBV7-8	TGTGCCAGCAGCGAGACTCTAGCGGGGGGCCTCACAGATACGCAGTATTTT	CASSETLAGGLTDTQYF
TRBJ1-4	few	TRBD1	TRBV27	TGTGCCAGCACCTCTGGACAGGGAGGGGAAAAACTGTTTTTT	CASTSGQGGEKLFF
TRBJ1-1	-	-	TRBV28	TGTGCCAGCAGTTTACGGACGTTTCTCCACGTAATGAACACTGAAGCTTTCTTT	CASSLRTFLHVMNTEAFF
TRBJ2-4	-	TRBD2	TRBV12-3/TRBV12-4	TGTGCCAGCAGTTTATCCGGGGGGGTCGGAAACATTCAGTACTTC	CASSLSGGVGNIQYF
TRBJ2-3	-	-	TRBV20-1	TGCAGTCCCTGGGACGAGATCACAGATACGCAGTATTTT	CSPWDEITDTQYF
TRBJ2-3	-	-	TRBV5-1	TGCGCCAGCAGCTTGGATGGGTCAAGAGGGGATACGCAGTATTTT	CASSLDGSRGDTQYF
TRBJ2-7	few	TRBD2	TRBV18	TGTGCCAGCTCACGCGGGGGGGGACTTGCCGAGCAGTACTTC	CASSRGGGLAEQYF
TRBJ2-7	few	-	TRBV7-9	TGTGCCAGCAGCTTATACAGAGACAAGGCCCTATCCTACGAGCAGTACTTC	CASSLYRDKALSYEQYF
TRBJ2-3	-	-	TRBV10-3	TGTGCCGTCAGTCCAGCCTTGTCGGCGGGCACAGATACGCAGTATTTT	CAVSPALSAGTDTQYF
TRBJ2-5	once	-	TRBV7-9	TGTGCCAGCAGCCCTGGACGGAGACTACAAGAGACCCAGTACTTC	CASSPGRRLQETQYF
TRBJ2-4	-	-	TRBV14	TGTGCCAGCAGCCAAGATGCTAGCTTGGACAGACTAGCCAAAAACATTCGGTACTTC	CASSQDASLDRLAKNIRYF
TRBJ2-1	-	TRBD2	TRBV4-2	TGTGCCAGCAGCCAAGTTGGAACAGCGGGGGGCAGGATCGTTAATGAGCAGTTCTTC	CASSQVGTAGGRIVNEQFF
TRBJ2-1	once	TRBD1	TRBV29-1	TGCAGCGTTGACAGGGACAGGGAGAGGCTGGGGGAGCAGTTCTTC	CSVDRDRERLGEQFF
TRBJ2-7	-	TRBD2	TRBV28	TGTGCCGGCGGACTAGCGGACTCCTACGAGCAGTACTTC	CAGGLADSYEQYF
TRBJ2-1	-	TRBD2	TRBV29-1	TGCAGCGTTGACGCGGGGGGAAAATACAATGAGCAGTTCTTC	CSVDAGGKYNEQFF
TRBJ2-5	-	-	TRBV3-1	TGTGCCAGCAGCCAAGAAGTCCTAGTACCGGAGACCCAGTACTTC	CASSQEVLVPETQYF
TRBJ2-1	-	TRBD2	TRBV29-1	TGCAGCGTTGAGGGACTAGCGGGGGGCCCCTCCTACAATGAGCAGTTCTTC	CSVEGLAGGPSYNEQFF
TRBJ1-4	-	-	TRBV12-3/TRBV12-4	TGTGCCAGCAGTTTCATTTACGAAAAACTGTTTTTT	CASSFIYEKLFF
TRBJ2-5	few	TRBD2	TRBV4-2	TGTGCCAGCAGCCAAAAGACTAGCGGGGTATTAGGAGAGACCCAGTACTTC	CASSQKTSGVLGETQYF
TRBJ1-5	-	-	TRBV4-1	TGCGCCAGCAGCCAAGGGATATCGGGCAATCAGCCCCAGCATTTT	CASSQGISGNQPQHF
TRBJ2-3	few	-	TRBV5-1	TGCGCCAGCAGCCCCCGGGACCCCACTAGCACAGATACGCAGTATTTT	CASSPRDPTSTDTQYF
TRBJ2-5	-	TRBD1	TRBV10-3	TGTGCCATTCGACAGGGGGAAGAGACCCAGTACTTC	CAIRQGEETQYF
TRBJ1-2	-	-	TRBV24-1	TGTGCCACCAGTGCCTCGCAGGGTAACTATGGCTACACCTTC	CATSASQGNYGYTF
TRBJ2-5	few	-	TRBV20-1	TGCAGTGCCGCTCCGGGACTCCCACAAGAGACCCAGTACTTC	CSAAPGLPQETQYF
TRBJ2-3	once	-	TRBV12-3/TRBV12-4	TGTGCCAGCAGTTTCGCTAGCGTTAGCACAGATACGCAGTATTTT	CASSFASVSTDTQYF
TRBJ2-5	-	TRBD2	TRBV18	TGTGCCAGCTCACCGGCGGCTAGCGGCCAAGAGACCCAGTACTTC	CASSPAASGQETQYF
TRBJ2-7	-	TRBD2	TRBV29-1	TGCAGCGTTGTTGCTAGCGGGGGGGCTCCCGATGAGCAGTACTTC	CSVVASGGAPDEQYF
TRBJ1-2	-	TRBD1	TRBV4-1	TGCGCCAGCAGTCTACCGGGACAGGCAGGGGGCTACACCTTC	CASSLPGQAGGYTF
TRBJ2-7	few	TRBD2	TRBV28	TGTGCCAGCAGTCCCCCAACGGGGGGGCTATACGAGCAGTACTTC	CASSPPTGGLYEQYF
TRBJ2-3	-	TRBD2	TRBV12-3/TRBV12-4	TGTGCCAGCAGTTTAGGCCCGGGACTAGGCGGCACAGATACGCAGTATTTT	CASSLGPGLGGTDTQYF
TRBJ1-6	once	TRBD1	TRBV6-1	TGTGCCAGCAGTGCCACAGGGGTCGGTTCACCCCTCCACTTT	CASSATGVGSPLHF
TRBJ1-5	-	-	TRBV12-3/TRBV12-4	TGTGCCAGCACACTGCGAGGGGAGGATCCCCAGCATTTT	CASTLRGEDPQHF
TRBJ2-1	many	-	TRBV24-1	TGTGCCACCAGTGGTACGGGGGGCAGATTCTATTCTGGTACCTACAATGAGCAGTTCTTC	CATSGTGGRFYSGTYNEQFF
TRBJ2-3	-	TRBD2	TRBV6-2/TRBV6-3	TGTGCCAGCCGGGTACTAGCGGGGCTTTCAGATACGCAGTATTTT	CASRVLAGLSDTQYF
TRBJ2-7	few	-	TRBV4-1	TGCGCCAGCAGCCAAGGTGCGCGGGGGCTTTTAAACGAGCAGTACTTC	CASSQGARGLLNEQYF
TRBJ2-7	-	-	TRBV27	TGTGCCAGCAGTTTCGGGCGGGGGCCCACCTACGAGCAGTACTTC	CASSFGRGPTYEQYF